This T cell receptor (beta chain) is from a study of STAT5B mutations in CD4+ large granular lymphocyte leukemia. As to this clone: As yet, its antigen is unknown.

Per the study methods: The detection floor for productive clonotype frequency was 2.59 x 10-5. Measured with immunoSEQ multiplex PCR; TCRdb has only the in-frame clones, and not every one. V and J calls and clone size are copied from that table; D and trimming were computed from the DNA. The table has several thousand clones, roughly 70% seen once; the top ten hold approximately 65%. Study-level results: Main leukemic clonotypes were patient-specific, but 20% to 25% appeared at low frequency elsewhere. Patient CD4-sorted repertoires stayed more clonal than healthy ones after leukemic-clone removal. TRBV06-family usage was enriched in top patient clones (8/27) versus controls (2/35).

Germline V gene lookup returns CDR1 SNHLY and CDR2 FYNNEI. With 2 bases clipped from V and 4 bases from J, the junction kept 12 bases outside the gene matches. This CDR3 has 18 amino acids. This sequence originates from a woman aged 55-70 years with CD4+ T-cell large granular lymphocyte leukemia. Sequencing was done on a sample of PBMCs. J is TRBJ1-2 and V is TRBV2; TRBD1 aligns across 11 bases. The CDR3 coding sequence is TGTGCCAGCAGTGAATCAAGGACAGGGGGCATAGGGCTCTATGGCTACACCTTC. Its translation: CASSESRTGGIGLYGYTF. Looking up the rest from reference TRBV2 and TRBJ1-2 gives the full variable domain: EPEVTQTPSHQVTQMGQEVILRCVPISNHLYFYWYRQILGQKVEFLVSFYNNEISEKSEIFDDQFSVERPDGSNFTLKIRSTKLEDSAMYFCASSESRTGGIGLYGYTFGSGTRLTVV.